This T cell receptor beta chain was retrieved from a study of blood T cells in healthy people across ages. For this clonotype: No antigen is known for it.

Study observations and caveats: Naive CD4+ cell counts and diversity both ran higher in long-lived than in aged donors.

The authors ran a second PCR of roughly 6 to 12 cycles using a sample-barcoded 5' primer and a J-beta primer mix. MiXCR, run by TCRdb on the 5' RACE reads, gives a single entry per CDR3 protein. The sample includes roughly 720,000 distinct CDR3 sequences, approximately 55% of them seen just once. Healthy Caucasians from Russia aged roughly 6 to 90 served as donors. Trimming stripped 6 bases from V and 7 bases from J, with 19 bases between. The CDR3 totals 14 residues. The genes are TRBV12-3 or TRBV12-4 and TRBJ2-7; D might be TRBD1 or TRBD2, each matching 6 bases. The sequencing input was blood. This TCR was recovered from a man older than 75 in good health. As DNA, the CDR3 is TGTGCCAGCAGACAACAGGGATGGGGGGATGAGCAGTACTTC. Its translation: CASRQQGWGDEQYF.